Listed below are T cell receptor beta chains from one sample, sequenced in a study of cytomegalovirus exposure and HLA in healthy donors. The repertoire was sequenced with immunoSEQ multiplex PCR; TCRdb's copy has only in-frame clones and lacks some. This table holds fewer than 70,000 clones, under 80% found once. Source material: PBMCs. The receptors were gathered from a male donor in good health and CMV-seropositive. Both conserved end residues are part of each CDR3. Fields, in order: D gene, V gene, J gene, clone size, CDR3 DNA, CDR3 protein. D genes are given only for firm matches. Size is stated for part of the rows, as once, few or many counts, or as a class when the clone is expanded.

>.|TRBV30|TRBJ2-6|.
TGTGCCTGGGGTGGACAGCTAACTGGGGCCAACGTCCTGACTTTC
CAWGGQLTGANVLTF
>.|TRBV28|TRBJ2-7|few
TGTGCCAGCAGCTCCAGTTCCTACGAGCAGTACTTC
CASSSSSYEQYF
>TRBD1|TRBV5-1|TRBJ1-2|few
TGCGCCAGCAGGCCCGACAGGGGCGCAAGTGGCTACACCTTC
CASRPDRGASGYTF
>.|TRBV5-1|TRBJ1-3|.
TGCGCCAGCAGCTTGGGGGCCTCTGGAAACACCATATATTTT
CASSLGASGNTIYF
>.|TRBV14|TRBJ2-1|once
TGTGCCAGCAGCCTTATAGTCAATGAGCAGTTCTTC
CASSLIVNEQFF
>TRBD1|TRBV4-3|TRBJ1-1|.
TGCGCCAGCAGTAAAACAGGGGGATTTCGGACTGAAGCTTTCTTT
CASSKTGGFRTEAFF
>.|TRBV7-9|TRBJ2-7|.
TGTGCCAGCACCGAAGCAGGGGGGTTCGAGCAGTACTTC
CASTEAGGFEQYF
>TRBD2|TRBV6-1|TRBJ2-7|few
TGTGCCAGCAGTGAGGAAACTAGCGGGAGCAACGAGCAGTACTTC
CASSEETSGSNEQYF
>.|TRBV10-3|TRBJ2-5|.
TGTGCCACGGGTAGTCAGGAGACCCAGTACTTC
CATGSQETQYF
>TRBD1|TRBV5-4|TRBJ2-7|few
TGTGCCAGCAGCTCAAGACAGGGGGTGGGGGAGCAGTACTTC
CASSSRQGVGEQYF
>TRBD1|TRBV27|TRBJ1-1|.
TGTGCCAGCAGTACCATACAGGGGGATAGGGGGGGAACTGAAGCTTTCTTT
CASSTIQGDRGGTEAFF
>.|TRBV4-1|TRBJ1-5|.
TGCGCCAGCAGCCAAGAAGGGCCCGGCCGGGGAAGCAATCAGCCCCAGCATTTT
CASSQEGPGRGSNQPQHF
>TRBD1|TRBV5-1|TRBJ2-3|.
TGCGCCAGCAGCTTGGAGGGCAGGGGGCATGTAGATACGCAGTATTTT
CASSLEGRGHVDTQYF
>.|TRBV5-4|TRBJ2-1|.
TGTGCCAGCAGCTCGAGGGCCAATGAGCAGTTCTTC
CASSSRANEQFF
>.|TRBV13|TRBJ2-1|few
TGTGCCAGCAGCTTGCAAGGATGGAGGTACAATGAGCAGTTCTTC
CASSLQGWRYNEQFF
>TRBD1|TRBV6-1|TRBJ2-5|.
TGTGCCAGCAGTGAAAACCCAGGGGGGACCCAGTACTTC
CASSENPGGTQYF
>.|TRBV18|TRBJ2-5|few
TGTGCCAGCTCACCGCCGGGCCCTTGGGAGCAGTACTTC
CASSPPGPWEQYF
>TRBD2|TRBV29-1|TRBJ2-3|few
TGCAGCGTTGGGCCTCGGGGGGTCGGGGGGGGTGACACGCAGTATTTT
CSVGPRGVGGGDTQYF
>.|TRBV5-4|TRBJ2-7|once
TGTGCCAGCAGCAAAACCGGACAGAAGTACGAGCAGTACTTC
CASSKTGQKYEQYF
>.|TRBV5-1|TRBJ1-2|.
TGCGCCAGCAGCTTGATCGGGGGGAATGGCTACACCTTC
CASSLIGGNGYTF
>.|TRBV30|TRBJ1-6|.
TGTGCCTCGAAACAGGTCACCTATAATTCACCCCTCCACTTT
CASKQVTYNSPLHF
>.|TRBV30|TRBJ2-5|.
TGTGCCTGGAGTGACGGCGGCAAAGAGACCCAGTACTTC
CAWSDGGKETQYF
>.|TRBV27|TRBJ2-4|.
TGTGCCAGCAGTTTGAGGCAGAAGGGGAACATTCAGTACTTC
CASSLRQKGNIQYF
>.|TRBV2|TRBJ1-1|few
TGTGCCAGCGCGGGCGCCACTGGGGTACTCACTGAAGCTTTCTTT
CASAGATGVLTEAFF
>TRBD1|TRBV25-1|TRBJ2-2|.
TGTGCCAGCAGGGGACAGGGGAACACCGGGGAGCTGTTTTTT
CASRGQGNTGELFF
>.|TRBV9|TRBJ2-3|.
TGTGCCAGCAGCGTAATGGGGGGGCACAACACAGATACGCAGTATTTT
CASSVMGGHNTDTQYF
>.|TRBV6-1|TRBJ1-2|.
TGTGCCAGCATATTCCCCGACAGAAACTATGGCTACACCTTC
CASIFPDRNYGYTF
>TRBD2|TRBV12-5|TRBJ2-3|.
TGTGCTAGTGGTTTGGTACAGTCGGGGGGGCCGGGAGATACGCAGTATTTT
CASGLVQSGGPGDTQYF
>TRBD1|TRBV29-1|TRBJ2-1|once
TGCAGCGTTGAGGCCGGGACAGACAATGAGCAGTTCTTC
CSVEAGTDNEQFF
>.|TRBV10-3|TRBJ2-3|.
TGTGCCATCGGGTCGGAGCTCACCTTT
CAIGSELTF
>.|TRBV19|TRBJ2-5|once
TGTGCCAGTAGTTTAGTTCAGGGTTCTACGGTTGGCCAAGAGACCCAGTACTTC
CASSLVQGSTVGQETQYF
>TRBD1|TRBV6-5|TRBJ1-2|few
TGTGCCAGCAGTCCGACAGGGTTCGATGGCTACACCTTC
CASSPTGFDGYTF
>TRBD1|TRBV4-1|TRBJ1-5|once
TGCGCCAGCAGTTACGGAGCGGGACAGGGAAGCAATCAGCCCCAGCATTTT
CASSYGAGQGSNQPQHF
>.|TRBV18|TRBJ1-4|.
TGTGCCAGCTCGGAGCGAGGGCTCCCCCGGGAAAAACTGTTTTTT
CASSERGLPREKLFF
>TRBD1|TRBV7-6|TRBJ1-2|.
TGTGCCAGCAGCCGAGGGGGGACAGGTGATCTCTATGGCTACACCTTC
CASSRGGTGDLYGYTF